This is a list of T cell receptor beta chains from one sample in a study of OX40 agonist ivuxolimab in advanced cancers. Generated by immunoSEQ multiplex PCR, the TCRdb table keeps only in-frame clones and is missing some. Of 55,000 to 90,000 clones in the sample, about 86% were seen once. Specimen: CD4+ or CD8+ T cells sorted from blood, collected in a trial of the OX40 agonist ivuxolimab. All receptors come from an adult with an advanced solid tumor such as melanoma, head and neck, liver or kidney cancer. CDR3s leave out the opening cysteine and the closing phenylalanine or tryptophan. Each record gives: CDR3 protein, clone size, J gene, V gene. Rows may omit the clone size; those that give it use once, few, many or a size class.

CDR3: ASSHSSFTDTQY
size: NA
J: TRBJ2-3
V: TRBV19

CDR3: ASSVTGQGDTEAF
size: NA
J: TRBJ1-1
V: TRBV28

CDR3: ASSPSPGDNEKLF
size: NA
J: TRBJ1-4
V: TRBV7-2

CDR3: ATSRDKGTYNEQF
size: NA
J: TRBJ2-1
V: TRBV15

CDR3: ATPLGGVDSPLH
size: NA
J: TRBJ1-6
V: TRBV15

CDR3: ASSQEVQGSNQPQH
size: once
J: TRBJ1-5
V: TRBV14

CDR3: AWGWGQGTDTQY
size: NA
J: TRBJ2-3
V: TRBV30

CDR3: ASSLWGGYQPQH
size: NA
J: TRBJ1-5
V: TRBV28

CDR3: ASSLYTDEAF
size: NA
J: TRBJ1-1
V: TRBV6-5

CDR3: SAGITGVAF
size: NA
J: TRBJ1-1
V: TRBV20-1

CDR3: ASSYYGQSTDTQY
size: few
J: TRBJ2-3
V: TRBV6-6

CDR3: SALAGGAYNEQF
size: NA
J: TRBJ2-1
V: TRBV29-1

CDR3: ASSEWASSYEQY
size: NA
J: TRBJ2-7
V: TRBV7-2

CDR3: ASSPGTGDSPLH
size: NA
J: TRBJ1-6
V: TRBV6-4

CDR3: ASSLGGDYGYT
size: NA
J: TRBJ1-2
V: TRBV7-9

CDR3: ASSPPTGSNTEAF
size: NA
J: TRBJ1-1
V: TRBV18

CDR3: ASSASQNQPQH
size: NA
J: TRBJ1-5
V: TRBV28

CDR3: ASSYSGSPYEQY
size: NA
J: TRBJ2-7
V: TRBV6-5

CDR3: ASSLTGRDSPLH
size: few
J: TRBJ1-6
V: TRBV7-2

CDR3: ASKTGSSQPQH
size: NA
J: TRBJ1-5
V: TRBV28

CDR3: AWSVGLAGVNEQF
size: NA
J: TRBJ2-1
V: TRBV30

CDR3: ASSQDSGSYNEQF
size: NA
J: TRBJ2-1
V: TRBV7-7

CDR3: ASSRNPRGGSYEQY
size: few
J: TRBJ2-7
V: TRBV19

CDR3: ASSFTGQVNEQY
size: NA
J: TRBJ2-7
V: TRBV5-4

CDR3: ASSVAAESWDTQY
size: NA
J: TRBJ2-3
V: TRBV9